What follows is one TCR beta chain and its context. V lost 6 bases and J 6 bases, leaving 11 bases between the germline ends. Per the germline V gene, CDR1 is MNHEY and CDR2 is SVGAGI. The CDR3 extends over 13 amino acids. The sample originates from a study of blood T cell repertoires in COVID-19. The data were produced by immunoSEQ multiplex PCR, yet TCRdb's version contains in-frame clones alone and is incomplete. The repertoire holds a few hundred thousand clones, approximately 83% seen once, with about 4.3% in the top ten. The genes are TRBV6-5 and TRBJ1-4, with D perhaps matching TRBD1 (5 bases). This sequence originates from a woman aged 25 to 45 who had recovered from COVID-19. Sequencing was done on a sample of PBMCs or T cells enriched from blood (not recorded which). The CDR3 sequence: CASSPAGDEKLFF. In DNA, the CDR3 is TGTGCCAGCAGCCCGGCGGGGGATGAAAAACTGTTTTTT.